The sample holds one count of the clone carrying this TCR beta chain. The data stem from a study of CD8 T cells in Susac syndrome. The CDR3 covers 13 residues. Germline loops: CDR1 MGHDK, CDR2 SYGVNS. The V gene end was trimmed by 10 bases and the J gene end by 2 bases; junction bases not matched to a gene: 6. Random hexamers were used to reverse transcribe an amount of roughly 0.5 to 1 ug RNA. An immunoSEQ multiplex PCR amplified TCR beta CDR3 over 54 Vbeta and 13 Jbeta. TCRdb reanalysed the immunoSEQ multiplex PCR reads using MiXCR and keeps one entry per CDR3 protein. Here the sample spans 250,000 to 300,000 distinct CDR3 sequences, around 91% being singletons.

Sequences were obtained from CD8+ T cells from PBMCs. The chain uses TRBV25-1 and TRBJ2-3; 7 nucleotides line up with TRBD1. The sequence was collected from a human donor with multiple sclerosis. The DNA of the CDR3 is TGTGCCACCAACAGGGGTTACACAGATACGCAGTATTTT. This codes for CATNRGYTDTQYF. The full variable domain, in which reference TRBV25-1 and TRBJ2-3 provide the parts outside the CDR3, is EADIYQTPRYLVIGTGKKITLECSQTMGHDKMYWYQQDPGMELHLIHYSYGVNSTEKGDLSSESTVSRIRTEHFPLTLESARPSHTSQYLCATNRGYTDTQYFGPGTRLTVL.